The clone carrying this T cell receptor beta chain was detected a few times. Antigen: not known. This entry comes from a study of T cells in Graves' hyperthyroidism and ophthalmopathy. Broader study findings: Ophthalmopathy and stable hyperthyroidism were told apart by a 13 V-J model. Blood held most thyroid clonotypes expanded above 0.001 frequency.

Absence of ophthalmopathy progression within 18 months defined stable Graves' hyperthyroidism. Every diagnosis used clinical symptoms, serum thyroxine and TRAb, thyroid ultrasound and orbital computed tomography. V dropped 4 bases and J dropped 3; count of bases not matched to a gene: 9. Per germline, CDR1 SEHNR and CDR2 FQNEAQ (reference sequence). This CDR3 is 16 amino acids long. RNA transcripts were the template for amplifying TCR beta CDR3 regions. HTBI primers drove first-round RT-PCR of the TCR CDR3. TCRdb used MiXCR to reprocess the multiplex PCR reads, holding one entry per CDR3 protein. The sample consists of roughly 580,000 distinct CDR3 sequences, roughly 50% of them appearing once.

The sequenced material came from peripheral blood or thyroid tissue (not recorded which). The clonotype comes from a woman in her late teens or twenties with Graves' hyperthyroidism. V is TRBV7-9 and J is TRBJ2-5; 9 nucleotides agree with TRBD1. For the CDR3, the DNA is TGTGCCAGCAGCTCTCCGCCAGGGACAGGGAAAGAGACCCAGTACTTC. Translated: CASSSPPGTGKETQYF.